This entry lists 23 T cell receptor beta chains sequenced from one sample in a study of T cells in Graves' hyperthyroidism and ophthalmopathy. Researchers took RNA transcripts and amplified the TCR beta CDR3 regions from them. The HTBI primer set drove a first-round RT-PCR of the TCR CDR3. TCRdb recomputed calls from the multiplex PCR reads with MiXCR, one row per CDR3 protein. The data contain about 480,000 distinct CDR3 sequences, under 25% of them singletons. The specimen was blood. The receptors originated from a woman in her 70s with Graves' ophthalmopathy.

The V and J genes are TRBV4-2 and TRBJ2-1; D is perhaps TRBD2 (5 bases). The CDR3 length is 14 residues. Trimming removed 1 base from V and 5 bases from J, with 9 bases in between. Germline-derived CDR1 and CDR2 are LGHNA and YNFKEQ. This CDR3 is CASSQASRNNEQFF. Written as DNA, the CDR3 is TGTGCCAGCAGCCAAGCTAGCCGAAACAATGAGCAGTTCTTC.

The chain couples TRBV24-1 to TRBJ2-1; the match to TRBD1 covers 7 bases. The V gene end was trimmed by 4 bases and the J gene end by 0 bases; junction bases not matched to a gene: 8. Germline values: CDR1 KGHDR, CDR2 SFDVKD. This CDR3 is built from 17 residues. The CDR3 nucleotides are TGTGCCACCAGTGACACAGGGGCCCTTAGCTCCTACAATGAGCAGTTCTTC. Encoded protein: CATSDTGALSSYNEQFF.

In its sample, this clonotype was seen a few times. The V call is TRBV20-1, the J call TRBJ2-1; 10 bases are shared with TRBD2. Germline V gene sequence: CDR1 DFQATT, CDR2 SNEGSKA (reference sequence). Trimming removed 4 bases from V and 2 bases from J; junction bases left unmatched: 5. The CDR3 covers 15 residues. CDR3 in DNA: TGCAGTGCTATAAACAGCGGGAGGGCCTACAATGAGCAGTTCTTC. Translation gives CSAINSGRAYNEQFF.

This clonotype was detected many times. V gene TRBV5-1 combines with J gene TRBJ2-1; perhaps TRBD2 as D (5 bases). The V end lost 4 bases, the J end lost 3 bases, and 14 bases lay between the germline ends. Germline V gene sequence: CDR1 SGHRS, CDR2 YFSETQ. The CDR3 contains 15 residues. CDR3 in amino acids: CASSPQSGSYNEQFF. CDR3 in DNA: TGCGCCAGCAGCCCCCAGAGCGGAAGCTACAATGAGCAGTTCTTC.

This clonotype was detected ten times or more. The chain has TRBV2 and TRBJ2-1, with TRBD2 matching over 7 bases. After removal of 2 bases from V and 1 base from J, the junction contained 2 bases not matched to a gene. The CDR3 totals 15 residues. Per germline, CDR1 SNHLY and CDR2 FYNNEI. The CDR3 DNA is TGTGCCAGCAGTGAAACTAGCGCTTCCTACAATGAGCAGTTCTTC. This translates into CASSETSASYNEQFF.

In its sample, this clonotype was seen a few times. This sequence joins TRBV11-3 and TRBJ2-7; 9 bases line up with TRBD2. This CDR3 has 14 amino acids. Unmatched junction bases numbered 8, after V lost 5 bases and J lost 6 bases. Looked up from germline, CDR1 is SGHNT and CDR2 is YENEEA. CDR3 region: CASSMGLAHSEQYF. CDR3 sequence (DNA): TGTGCCAGCAGCATGGGACTAGCCCATTCCGAGCAGTACTTC.

The CDR3 DNA reads TGCAGTGCTAGAGATCATGAGGGATCGGCTGAAGGCGAGCAGTACTTC. It codes for CSARDHEGSAEGEQYF. V usage is TRBV20-1 and J usage is TRBJ2-7, with TRBD2 as a possible D gene (5 bases). Germline CDR1 reads DFQATT; CDR2 reads SNEGSKA (reference sequence). The CDR3 spans 16 residues. Trimming took 0 bases from V and 6 from J, leaving 21 bases between them.

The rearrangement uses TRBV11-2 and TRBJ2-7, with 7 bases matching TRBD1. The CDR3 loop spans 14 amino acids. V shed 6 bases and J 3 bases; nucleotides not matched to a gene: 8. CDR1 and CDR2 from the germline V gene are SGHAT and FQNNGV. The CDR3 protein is CASSRRQGFYEQYF. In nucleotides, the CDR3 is TGTGCCAGCAGTCGGAGACAGGGATTCTACGAGCAGTACTTC.

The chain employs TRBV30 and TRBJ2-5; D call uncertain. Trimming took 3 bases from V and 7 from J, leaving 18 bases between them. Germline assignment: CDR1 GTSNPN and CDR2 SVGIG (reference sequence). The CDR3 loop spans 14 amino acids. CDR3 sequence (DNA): TGTGCCTGGAGCCCCGGGTGGAGCTCTGGGACCCAGTACTTC. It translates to CAWSPGWSSGTQYF.

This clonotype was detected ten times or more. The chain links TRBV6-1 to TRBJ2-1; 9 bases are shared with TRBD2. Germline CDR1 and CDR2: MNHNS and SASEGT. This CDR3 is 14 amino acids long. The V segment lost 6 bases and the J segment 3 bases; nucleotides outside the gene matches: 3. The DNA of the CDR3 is TGTGCCAGCAGCAAGCGGGAGGTCTACAATGAGCAGTTCTTC. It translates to CASSKREVYNEQFF.

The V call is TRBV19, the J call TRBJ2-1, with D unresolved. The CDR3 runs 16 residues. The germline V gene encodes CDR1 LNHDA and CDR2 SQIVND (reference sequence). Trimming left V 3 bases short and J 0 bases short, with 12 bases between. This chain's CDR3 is CASSINGASSYNEQFF. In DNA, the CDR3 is TGTGCCAGTAGTATTAACGGAGCGAGCTCCTACAATGAGCAGTTCTTC.

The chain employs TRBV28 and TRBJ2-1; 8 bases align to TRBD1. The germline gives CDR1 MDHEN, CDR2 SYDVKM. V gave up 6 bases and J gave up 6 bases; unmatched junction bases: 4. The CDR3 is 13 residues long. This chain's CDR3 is CASRLTGGNEQFF. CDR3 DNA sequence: TGTGCCAGCAGACTTACAGGGGGCAATGAGCAGTTCTTC.

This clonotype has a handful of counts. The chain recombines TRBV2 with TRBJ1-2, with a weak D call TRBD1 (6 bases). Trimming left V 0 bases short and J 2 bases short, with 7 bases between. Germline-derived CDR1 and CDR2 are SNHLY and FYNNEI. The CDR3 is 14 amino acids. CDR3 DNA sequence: TGTGCCAGCAGTGAAGCTGGGGGCAACTATGGCTACACCTTC. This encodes CASSEAGGNYGYTF.

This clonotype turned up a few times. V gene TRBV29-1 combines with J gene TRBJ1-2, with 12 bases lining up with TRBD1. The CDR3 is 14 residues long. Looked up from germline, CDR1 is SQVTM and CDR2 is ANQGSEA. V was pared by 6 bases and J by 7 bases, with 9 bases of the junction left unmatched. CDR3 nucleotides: TGCAGCGTGACCTCCGGGACAGGGGGCTCTGGCTACACCTTC. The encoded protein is CSVTSGTGGSGYTF.

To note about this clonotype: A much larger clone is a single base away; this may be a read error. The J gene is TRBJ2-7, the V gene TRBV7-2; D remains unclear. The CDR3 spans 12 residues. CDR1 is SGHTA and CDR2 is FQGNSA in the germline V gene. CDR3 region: CASSGTFYGQYF. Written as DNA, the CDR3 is TGTGCCAGCAGCGGCACCTTCTACGGGCAGTACTTC.

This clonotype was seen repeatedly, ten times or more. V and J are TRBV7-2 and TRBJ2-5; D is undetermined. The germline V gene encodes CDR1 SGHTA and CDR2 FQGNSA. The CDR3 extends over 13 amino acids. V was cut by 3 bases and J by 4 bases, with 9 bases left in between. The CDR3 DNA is TGTGCCAGCAGCTTCCTCGGGTTAGAGACCCAGTACTTC. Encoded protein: CASSFLGLETQYF.

CDR3 sequence reads: CASSHRSPGDTQYF. The CDR3 DNA is TGTGCCAGCAGCCACCGCTCCCCGGGGGATACGCAGTATTTT. The chain couples TRBV3-1 to TRBJ2-3, with D possibly TRBD2 on 5 matching bases. V was clipped by 3 bases and J by 6 bases, with 13 bases between them. From germline, CDR1 is LGHDT and CDR2 YNNKEL (reference sequence). The CDR3 extends over 14 amino acids.

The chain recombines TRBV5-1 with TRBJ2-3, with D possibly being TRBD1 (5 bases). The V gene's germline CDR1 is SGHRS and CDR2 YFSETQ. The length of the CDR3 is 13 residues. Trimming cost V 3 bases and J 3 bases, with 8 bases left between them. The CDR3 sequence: CASSSKGTDTQYF. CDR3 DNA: TGCGCCAGCAGCTCCAAGGGGACAGATACGCAGTATTTT.

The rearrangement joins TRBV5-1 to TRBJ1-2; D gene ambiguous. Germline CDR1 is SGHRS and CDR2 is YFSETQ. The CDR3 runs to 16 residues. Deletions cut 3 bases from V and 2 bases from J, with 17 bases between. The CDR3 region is CASSSLFRQNNYGYTF. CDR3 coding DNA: TGCGCCAGCAGCTCCTTATTTAGACAAAACAACTATGGCTACACCTTC.

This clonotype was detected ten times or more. The CDR3: CASKRADTANTEAFF. The CDR3 DNA follows: TGTGCCAGTAAGAGGGCCGACACCGCAAACACTGAAGCTTTCTTT. This sequence joins TRBV12-3 or TRBV12-4 and TRBJ1-1; D not certain. Trimming left V 9 bases short and J 2 bases short, with 19 bases between. CDR3 length: 15 residues.

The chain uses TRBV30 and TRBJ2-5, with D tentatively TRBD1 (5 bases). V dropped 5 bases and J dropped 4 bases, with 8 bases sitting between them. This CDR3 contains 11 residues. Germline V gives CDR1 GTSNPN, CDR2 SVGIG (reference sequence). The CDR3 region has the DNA TGTGCCTGGGGGGCGAGAGAGACCCAGTACTTC. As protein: CAWGARETQYF.

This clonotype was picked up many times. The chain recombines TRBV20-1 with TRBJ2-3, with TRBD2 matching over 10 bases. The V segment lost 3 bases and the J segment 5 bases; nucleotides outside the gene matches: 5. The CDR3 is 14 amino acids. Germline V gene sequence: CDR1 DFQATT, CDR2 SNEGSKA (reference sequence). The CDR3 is CSASLAGDGDTQYF. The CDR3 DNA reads TGCAGTGCTAGCCTAGCGGGAGATGGAGATACGCAGTATTTT.

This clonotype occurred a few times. CDR3: CASSSPRGTSGRREQYF. In DNA, the CDR3 is TGTGCCAGCAGCTCCCCCCGGGGTACTAGCGGTCGAAGGGAGCAGTACTTC. This chain connects TRBV11-2 to TRBJ2-7, with 8 nucleotides matching TRBD2. Trimming at V came to 4 bases and at J to 7 bases, leaving 18 bases not matched to a gene. Germline V gene data show CDR1 as SGHAT and CDR2 as FQNNGV. The CDR3 covers 17 residues.